What follows describes a single TCR beta chain. It lacks a known antigen. Base qualities were left out, and no much larger clone turns up one base away. These data originate in a study of T cell responses to AZD1222 COVID-19 vaccine (dated by TCRdb to the early 2020s). Looking at the study overall: AZD1222 recipients given second doses at about 4 weeks or at about 12 weeks were pooled, since spike-specific TCR depth and breadth were not found to differ between the two schedules. TCR sequencing covered over 230 trial participants: roughly 200 given two doses of AZD1222 and around 26 given two doses of MenACWY control vaccine. Trial participants were enrolled by age into subgroups of 18-55, 56-69 and 70-plus years, and around 150, 29 and 61 TCR-sequenced participants, respectively, were included in these subgroups.

The CDR3 regions of human TCRbeta chains were analyzed by immunosequencing. The authors' analysis ran thus. TCRs in the repertoires were compared against a reference library of SARS-CoV-2-specific TCRs that had been generated with the MIRA antigen-specificity platform. Breadth meant the fraction of unique TCRs that were SARS-CoV-2-associated, whereas depth meant the fraction of total T cells that were SARS-CoV-2-associated. Each spike-specific TCR was assigned to its reactive spike region and to a CD4 or CD8 class using the MIRA data. Log10-transformed breadth and depth values were compared by one-way ANOVA with Sidak's multiple comparisons tests. TCRdb mirrors the immuneACCESS table, restricted to in-frame sequences. Some clones are absent from its copies; in checked studies, under half trace to an unresolved V gene, and the reason for the others is unknown. V and J calls and clone size come straight from that table; D and trimming were deduced from the DNA. A total of 160,000 or so clones appear in this sample, around 90% of them only once. The ten largest clones capture less than 3% of the sample.

The germline V gene (reference sequence) specifies SEHNR as CDR1 and FQNEAQ as CDR2. Here V drops 5 bases and J drops 6 bases, and the junction holds 15 bases not matched to any gene. Counted from cysteine to phenylalanine, this CDR3 has 17 amino acids. Here the CDR3 DNA is all that survives: 51 bases in frame from base 1. The time point label here, explained by the study, means: baseline before first vaccination. Vaccinee samples came from UK trials COV001 and COV002, including a single-blind randomized controlled phase 2/3 trial of AZD1222 (ChAdOx1 nCoV-19) in healthy adults. For TCRbeta chain sequencing, PBMC samples were collected from trial participants at day 0 and at day 28 after the second dose. What the study reported, not specific to this receptor: Nearly half of unique spike-specific TCRs reportedly recognized epitopes outside regions mutated in the B.1.351 and B.1.1.7 variants. Spike-specific TCR breadth and depth rose significantly after two AZD1222 doses compared with day 0 and with MenACWY recipients. The vaccine-associated CD4 TCRs covered the entire spike protein, and the dominant responses fell in regions 160-218 and 743-854. Conclusions about previously exposed vaccinees were limited because only a handful of AZD1222 recipients were SARS-CoV-2 seropositive at baseline. In the small 56-69-year group, the increase in depth fell short of significance, most likely because of low power. Most participants were white British and females outnumbered males, and the authors suggested that clonal diversity may have been underestimated. Because no day 14 peak-response samples were available, repertoires were characterized only after the peak T cell response.

This sequence originates from an adult in good health. The sequence joins TRBV7-9 to TRBJ2-3; a stretch of 9 junction bases matches TRBD1. Sequencing was performed on peripheral blood, taken on day 0 of AZD1222 vaccination. CDR3 sequence: CASSPPRDRVLWDTQYF. The nucleotide sequence is given as TGTGCCAGCAGCCCTCCGAGGGACAGGGTACTTTGGGATACGCAGTATTTT.